Listed below are T cell receptor beta chains from one sample, sequenced in a study of blood T cell repertoires in COVID-19. Profiling relied on immunoSEQ multiplex PCR, and the TCRdb table lists in-frame clones only, not all of them. The table includes roughly 250,000 clones, around nine tenths detected once. Sequencing input: peripheral blood. All receptors come from a man aged 25-45 years with acute or convalescent COVID-19. Each CDR3 is given with its conserved first and last residue. The D gene is left open where the match is weak. A clone size is listed for some rows: how often the clone was seen (once, few, many), or a class if it is expanded.

TRBV7-9	NA	NA	TRBJ2-7	TGTGCCAGCAGCTTAGCTGAGGAGCGGCCCTACGAGCAGTACTTC	CASSLAEERPYEQYF
TRBV9	NA	TRBD2	TRBJ2-2	TGTGCCAGCAGCGTGCCGGGACTAGCGGGGGGTTTGTCCACCGGGGAGCTGTTTTTT	CASSVPGLAGGLSTGELFF
TRBV6-4	NA	TRBD2	TRBJ2-1	TGTGCCAGCAGTCGCCTAGCGGGGGCCTCGATCCACAATGAGCAGTTCTTC	CASSRLAGASIHNEQFF
TRBV30	NA	TRBD1	TRBJ1-2	TGTGCCTGGAGAGGACAGGGGAGACGAGGCTACACCTTC	CAWRGQGRRGYTF
TRBV13	few	TRBD1	TRBJ2-7	TGTGCCAGCAGCTACCGACAGGGGGTTTCCTACGAGCAGTACTTC	CASSYRQGVSYEQYF
TRBV10-2	NA	NA	TRBJ1-1	TGCGCCAGCACCGAGCGGAACACTGAAGCTTTCTTT	CASTERNTEAFF
TRBV12-5	NA	NA	TRBJ1-1	TGTGCTAGTGGTATGACCCAGGGGAACACTGAAGCTTTCTTT	CASGMTQGNTEAFF
TRBV11-3	NA	TRBD2	TRBJ2-1	TGTGCCAGCAGCTTAGTTCCCTCGACTAGCGGGAGGATCAATGAGCAGTTCTTC	CASSLVPSTSGRINEQFF
TRBV9	NA	TRBD1	TRBJ1-1	TGTGCCAGCAGCAGGACAGGGGCGGACACTGAAGCTTTCTTT	CASSRTGADTEAFF
TRBV11-1	NA	NA	TRBJ2-3	TGTGCCAGCAGCGCCTGGGGGGATTCGACAGATACGCAGTATTTT	CASSAWGDSTDTQYF
TRBV20-1	NA	TRBD1	TRBJ1-6	TGCAGTGCTAGTCTGCGGACAGGGAGCTCCTATAATTCACCCCTCCACTTT	CSASLRTGSSYNSPLHF
TRBV6-5	NA	NA	TRBJ2-5	TGTGCCAGCGGCCGTGGGGCGCCACAGGAGACCCAGTACTTC	CASGRGAPQETQYF
TRBV28	NA	TRBD1	TRBJ2-2	TGTGCCAGCAAAACGCCCGGGACAGGGGCCGGGGAGCTGTTTTTT	CASKTPGTGAGELFF
TRBV5-1	once	TRBD1	TRBJ2-7	TGCGCCAACAGCTTAAAACGGGACAGCTCCTACGAGCAGTACTTC	CANSLKRDSSYEQYF
TRBV10-1	NA	TRBD1	TRBJ2-2	TGCGCCAGCAGTCCGGGACAGGGGATATCCGGGGAGCTGTTTTTT	CASSPGQGISGELFF
TRBV6-5	NA	NA	TRBJ1-6	TGTGCCAGCAGTTATGAGGGGGGGATAAATTCACCCCTCCACTTT	CASSYEGGINSPLHF
TRBV10-2	NA	NA	TRBJ1-1	TGCGCCAGCAGTGAAAACAGAATCACTGAAGCTTTCTTT	CASSENRITEAFF
TRBV10-2	once	NA	TRBJ2-2	TGCGCCAGCAGCCGACTTACGAACACCGGGGAGCTGTTTTTT	CASSRLTNTGELFF
TRBV14	NA	NA	TRBJ2-3	TGTGCCAGCAGCGCTCTCGGGCAGGGTAAAGATACGCAGTATTTT	CASSALGQGKDTQYF
TRBV3-1/TRBV3-2	NA	TRBD1	TRBJ2-1	TGTGCCAGCAGCCTAGGGGGCAGGTCTGCCGAAGGTGAGCAGTTCTTC	CASSLGGRSAEGEQFF
TRBV6-5	once	TRBD1	TRBJ2-7	TGTGCCAGCAGGCGGACAGGGGCCAACTCCTACGAGCAGTACTTC	CASRRTGANSYEQYF
TRBV28	once	NA	TRBJ1-5	TGTGCCAGCATACCTCAGGGAGGAAGCAATCAGCCCCAGCATTTT	CASIPQGGSNQPQHF
TRBV5-1	few	NA	TRBJ2-1	TGCGCCAGCAGCATCCTGGGGACTCTCAATGAGCAGTTCTTC	CASSILGTLNEQFF
TRBV7-8	NA	NA	TRBJ1-2	TGTGCCAGCAGCTTAAACCGGGACACCGGACTCTACACCTTC	CASSLNRDTGLYTF
TRBV14	once	TRBD1	TRBJ1-1	TGTGCCAGCAGCCAGCCGGACAGGGCGGACACTGAAGCTTTCTTT	CASSQPDRADTEAFF
TRBV5-1	once	NA	TRBJ2-2	TGCGCCAGCACCATGATCACAGGGCCGGGCACCGGGGAGCTGTTTTTT	CASTMITGPGTGELFF
TRBV11-3	NA	NA	TRBJ2-7	TGTGCCAGCAGCCCGCCTGACAGCTACGAGCAGTACTTC	CASSPPDSYEQYF
TRBV7-3	NA	TRBD2	TRBJ2-1	TGTGCCAGCAGCTTAGGGGGACTGGGAGGGCTTGAGCAGTTCTTC	CASSLGGLGGLEQFF
TRBV5-1	NA	NA	TRBJ2-5	TGCGCCAGCAGCTATTATAGCGGAAAAGAGACCCAGTACTTC	CASSYYSGKETQYF
TRBV5-1	once	NA	TRBJ2-3	TGCGCCAGCAGCTTTAGACAAGACACAGATACGCAGTATTTT	CASSFRQDTDTQYF
TRBV11-2	NA	NA	TRBJ1-5	TGTGCCAGCAGCTTTGGAGGGGAGGGAAGCAATCAGCCCCAGCATTTT	CASSFGGEGSNQPQHF
TRBV28	NA	NA	TRBJ1-5	TGTGCCAGCAGAACTACAGGGTTTCCTCAGCCCCAGCATTTT	CASRTTGFPQPQHF
TRBV7-3	NA	NA	TRBJ1-2	TGTGCCAGCAGCCCGGAGGGGAGTACTAACTATGGCTACACCTTC	CASSPEGSTNYGYTF
TRBV5-1	NA	NA	TRBJ2-5	TGCGCCAGCAGCTTGTCCCCAGGGCAACAGGAGACCCAGTACTTC	CASSLSPGQQETQYF
TRBV19	NA	NA	TRBJ2-3	TGTGCCAGTAGTTTCGGGATCTCACAAGATACGCAGTATTTT	CASSFGISQDTQYF
TRBV7-9	once	NA	TRBJ1-5	TGTGCCAGCAGCTTAAAAGGGGAGCCCCAGCATTTT	CASSLKGEPQHF
TRBV11-2	NA	NA	TRBJ2-5	TGTGCCAGCACTCACAGGGAAGAGACCCAGTACTTC	CASTHREETQYF
TRBV28	NA	NA	TRBJ1-3	TGTGCCAGCGGCCCGTTAGCAACTGGAAACACCATATATTTT	CASGPLATGNTIYF
TRBV11-3	NA	NA	TRBJ1-3	TGTGCCAGCAGCGTAACATCTGGAAACACCATATATTTT	CASSVTSGNTIYF
TRBV4-1	NA	NA	TRBJ2-6	TGCGCCAGCAGTCAAGAGAGGAGGATGGGGGCCAACGTCCTGACTTTC	CASSQERRMGANVLTF
TRBV5-1	NA	NA	TRBJ2-7	TGCGCCAGCAGCTTAGTGGGCCCGAAGGAGCAGTACTTC	CASSLVGPKEQYF
TRBV15	NA	TRBD1	TRBJ2-7	TGTGCCACCAGCATCGGAGTGGGACAGGGGACCTACGAGCAGTACTTC	CATSIGVGQGTYEQYF
TRBV28	NA	TRBD1	TRBJ2-7	TGTGCCAGCGCGACAGGGCAAATAACCTACGAGCAGTACTTC	CASATGQITYEQYF
TRBV14	NA	TRBD1	TRBJ2-7	TGTGCCAGCAGCCAAGTTGGGGACAGTCACTCCTACGAGCAGTACTTC	CASSQVGDSHSYEQYF
TRBV3-1/TRBV3-2	few	TRBD1	TRBJ1-3	TGTGCCAGCAGCCGGACAGGGCAAAACACCATATATTTT	CASSRTGQNTIYF
TRBV2	NA	TRBD1	TRBJ2-7	TGTGCCAGCAGTGAAGTAGGGACAGTTACCTACGAGCAGTACTTC	CASSEVGTVTYEQYF
TRBV7-9	NA	TRBD2	TRBJ2-3	TGTGCCAGCAGCTTTCTACTAGCGGGGCAGACAGATACGCAGTATTTT	CASSFLLAGQTDTQYF
TRBV4-1	NA	TRBD2	TRBJ2-3	TGCGCCAGCAGCCAAGTTCCAGCGGGGAGCACAGATACGCAGTATTTT	CASSQVPAGSTDTQYF
TRBV27	NA	NA	TRBJ1-2	TGTGCCAGCAGTTTTTCTCACAGTCTTAACTATGGCTACACCTTC	CASSFSHSLNYGYTF
TRBV27	few	NA	TRBJ1-2	TGTGCCAGCAGTTTCACCGGGAAAAATGGCTACACCTTC	CASSFTGKNGYTF
TRBV3-1/TRBV3-2	few	TRBD1	TRBJ1-1	TGTGCCAGCAGCCACCGGGACAGGGGTCGAACTGAAGCTTTCTTT	CASSHRDRGRTEAFF
TRBV10-3	NA	TRBD2	TRBJ2-7	TGTGCCGCCCAACTAGCGGGGGGTAATGAGCAGTACTTC	CAAQLAGGNEQYF
TRBV6-2/TRBV6-3	NA	NA	TRBJ1-2	TGTGCCAGCAGTCCGTATACAGGGCGGGTTGGCTACACCTTC	CASSPYTGRVGYTF
TRBV19	NA	NA	TRBJ2-3	TGTGCCAGTAGTACACCCTCCAGGGGCCGCGTGGCAGATACGCAGTATTTT	CASSTPSRGRVADTQYF
TRBV4-1	NA	NA	TRBJ1-2	TGCGCCAGCAGCCAAGTGCAGGACTACTATGGCTACACCTTC	CASSQVQDYYGYTF